This T cell receptor (beta chain) is drawn from a study of T cells in localized non-small cell lung cancer. Study-level points and caveats: Sequence data derive from only one tumor region, so heterogeneity remains possible. Among the top 100 tumor clones, a median around 50 appeared in adjacent lung. Longer survival (overall) was linked to higher T cell density in blood.

Remarks on this clone: Its antigen is still unknown.

The germline V gene has CDR1 MDHEN and CDR2 SYDVKM. The CDR3 is 13 residues long. The V gene lost 2 bases and the J gene lost 3 bases, with 8 bases spanning the gap. The data were produced by immunoSEQ multiplex PCR, yet TCRdb's version contains in-frame clones alone and is incomplete. The table has 15,000 to 20,000 clones, roughly 91% seen once. This clonotype originated in a male donor older than 55 with stage II squamous cell lung carcinoma. This specimen was peripheral blood, taken before any cancer treatment. The chain is built from TRBV28 and TRBJ2-7; unclear D gene. Written as DNA, the CDR3 is TGTGCCAGCAGTTTAGGTTCTCTCTACGAGCAGTACTTC. It translates to CASSLGSLYEQYF.